This TCR beta chain was profiled in a study of blood T cell repertoires in COVID-19. Turning to the study itself: In each case, the material was cDNA or gDNA derived from T cells, B-cell-depleted T cells, or PBMCs.

Authors' methods: Researchers report that nucleated cell counts were estimated from reference gene primer amplification. Data came from immunoSEQ multiplex PCR; TCRdb stores just in-frame clones and leaves some out. That table furnishes V, J and clone size, whereas the DNA furnished D and trimming. The repertoire consists of approximately 230,000 clones, with just under 85% occurring once and the leading ten covering 8.9%. The receptor comes from an elderly man with acute or convalescent COVID-19. The sequenced sample was peripheral blood.

The CDR3 DNA follows: TGCGCCAGCAGCCTACAGGGAGCGGGAGGAAACACCATATATTTT. It specifies CASSLQGAGGNTIYF. The genes are TRBV5-1 and TRBJ1-3; weak D call: TRBD1 (6 bases). Germline assignment: CDR1 SGHRS and CDR2 YFSETQ. Trimming pared 4 bases from V and 4 bases from J, leaving 15 bases between. CDR3 length: 15 amino acids. Complete variable domain (other parts from reference TRBV5-1 and TRBJ1-3): KAGVTQTPRYLIKTRGQQVTLSCSPISGHRSVSWYQQTPGQGLQFLFEYFSETQRNKGNFPGRFSGRQFSNSRSEMNVSTLELGDSALYLCASSLQGAGGNTIYFGEGSWLTVV.